This TCR beta chain originates from a study of blood T cell repertoires in COVID-19. As for the study in general: The United States, Italy and Spain provided the acute and convalescent COVID-19 samples. In each case, the material was cDNA or gDNA derived from T cells, B-cell-depleted T cells, or PBMCs.

Sequencing used immunoSEQ multiplex PCR; TCRdb keeps in-frame clones, though not all of them. This table has some 50,000 clones, approximately 84% appearing once. Looked up from germline, CDR1 is MNHNY and CDR2 is SVGAGI (reference sequence). V was pared by 9 bases and J by 3 bases, with 11 bases between. The CDR3 totals 12 residues. What was sequenced was peripheral blood. The rearrangement links TRBV6-6 to TRBJ1-2; a possible D gene is TRBD1 (6 bases). The origin of this receptor is a man between 50 and 59 years old with active COVID-19. The CDR3 region has the DNA TGTGCCAGTAGACAGGAACACTATGGCTACACCTTC. Translated, it gives CASRQEHYGYTF.